The 5 T cell receptor beta chains below all came from one sample that was sequenced in a study of blood T cell repertoires in COVID-19. Generated by immunoSEQ multiplex PCR, the TCRdb table keeps only in-frame clones and is missing some. The sample contains approximately 130,000 clones, 65% to 90% of which appear only once. Input material: PBMCs or T cells enriched from blood (not recorded which). These receptors originate from a woman aged 45 to 65 who had recovered from COVID-19.

The chain links TRBV28 to TRBJ2-7; 9 bases line up with TRBD1. The CDR3 contains 16 residues. V lost 7 bases to trimming and J lost 2 bases; unmatched junction nucleotides: 12. Germline CDR1 and CDR2: MDHEN and SYDVKM. Written as DNA, the CDR3 is TGTGCCAGCAATATACAGGGGGCTAAGTTAACCTACGAGCAGTACTTC. It specifies CASNIQGAKLTYEQYF.

This chain connects TRBV7-9 to TRBJ2-7; 7 bases are shared with TRBD1. J gave up 3 bases and V 0 bases, and 5 bases lay outside the gene matches. Germline lookup yields CDR1 SEHNR and CDR2 FQNEAQ (reference sequence). CDR3 length: 15 amino acids. The CDR3 sequence is CASSLARQGHYEQYF. CDR3 DNA: TGTGCCAGCAGCTTAGCGCGACAGGGACACTACGAGCAGTACTTC.

The genes are TRBV25-1 and TRBJ2-7; 12 nucleotides align to TRBD1. Per the germline V gene, CDR1 is MGHDK and CDR2 is SYGVNS. Trimming cost V 6 bases and J 5 bases; bases outside gene matches: 8. This CDR3 is built from 15 residues. Here the CDR3 DNA reads TGTGCCAGCAGCTTCCTCCGGGACAGGGGGCACGAGCAGTACTTC. Protein product: CASSFLRDRGHEQYF.

The gene calls are TRBV6-6 and TRBJ1-6; D gene unclear. The CDR3 is 15 residues long. Germline loops: CDR1 MNHNY, CDR2 SVGAGI (reference sequence). With 2 bases removed from V and 9 bases from J, the gap between germline ends came to 14 bases. The CDR3 is CASSYSKDYGSPLHF. The DNA for the CDR3 is TGTGCCAGCAGTTACAGTAAAGATTACGGTTCACCCCTCCACTTT.

The V and J genes are TRBV7-2 and TRBJ2-7, with TRBD2 matching 9 bases. In germline, CDR1 is SGHTA, CDR2 FQGNSA. Germline trimming cut 5 bases from V and 5 bases from J; bases unmatched to any gene: 7. The CDR3 is 14 residues long. The CDR3 DNA follows: TGTGCCAGCAGCCCTAGCGGGGCTCTTAACGAGCAGTACTTC. Protein: CASSPSGALNEQYF. The full variable domain, rest sourced from reference TRBV7-2 and TRBJ2-7, is GAGVSQSPSNKVTEKGKDVELRCDPISGHTALYWYRQSLGQGLEFLIYFQGNSAPDKSGLPSDRFSAERTGGSVSTLTIQRTQQEDSAVYLCASSPSGALNEQYFGPGTRLTVT.